This T cell receptor (beta chain) is from a study of T-cell reconstitution after alpha-beta-depleted transplantation in children. This clonotype has ten or more counts. Preparation of the TCRbeta library involved a method that used unique molecular identifiers. TCRdb reprocessed the PCR reads via MiXCR and lists one record per CDR3 protein. The sample shows roughly 300,000 distinct CDR3 sequences, around 10% of them seen only once. CDR3 length: 14 residues. The V gene's germline CDR1 is SGHTA and CDR2 FQGNSA. V lost 1 base and J 3 bases, leaving 10 bases between the germline ends. Material: peripheral blood, obtained 180 days after TCRalphabeta/CD19-depleted stem cell transplant. This TCR derives from a male patient aged 2-10 years who had a stem cell transplant for chronic granulomatous disease, so the T cells may come from the graft donor. The chain employs TRBV7-2 and TRBJ2-7, with D perhaps matching TRBD1 (5 bases). DNA for the CDR3: TGTGCCAGCAGCTTAGATCCAGGACACTACGAGCAGTACTTC. It specifies CASSLDPGHYEQYF. The full variable domain, completed using reference TRBV7-2 and TRBJ2-7, is GAGVSQSPSNKVTEKGKDVELRCDPISGHTALYWYRQSLGQGLEFLIYFQGNSAPDKSGLPSDRFSAERTGGSVSTLTIQRTQQEDSAVYLCASSLDPGHYEQYFGPGTRLTVT.